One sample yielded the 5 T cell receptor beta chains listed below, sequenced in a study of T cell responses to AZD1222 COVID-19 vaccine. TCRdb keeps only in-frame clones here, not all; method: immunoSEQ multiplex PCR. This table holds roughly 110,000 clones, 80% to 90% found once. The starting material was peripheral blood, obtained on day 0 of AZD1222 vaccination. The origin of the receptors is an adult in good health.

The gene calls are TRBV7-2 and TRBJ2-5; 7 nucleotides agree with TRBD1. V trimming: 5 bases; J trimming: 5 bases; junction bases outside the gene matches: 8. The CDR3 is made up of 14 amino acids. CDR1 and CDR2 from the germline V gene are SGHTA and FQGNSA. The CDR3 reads CASSMRQGRETQYF. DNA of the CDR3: TGTGCCAGCAGCATGCGACAGGGACGGGAGACCCAGTACTTC.

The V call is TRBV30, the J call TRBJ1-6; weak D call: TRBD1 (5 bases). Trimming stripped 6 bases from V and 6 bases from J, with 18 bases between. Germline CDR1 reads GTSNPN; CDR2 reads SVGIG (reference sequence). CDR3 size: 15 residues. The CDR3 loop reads CACSFGAVFNSPLHF. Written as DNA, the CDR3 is TGTGCCTGCTCGTTTGGGGCCGTATTTAATTCACCCCTCCACTTT. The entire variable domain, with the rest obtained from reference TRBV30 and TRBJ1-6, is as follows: SQTIHQWPATLVQPVGSPLSLECTVEGTSNPNLYWYRQAAGRGLQLLFYSVGIGQISSEVPQNLSASRPQDRQFILSSKKLLLSDSGFYLCACSFGAVFNSPLHFGNGTRLTVT.

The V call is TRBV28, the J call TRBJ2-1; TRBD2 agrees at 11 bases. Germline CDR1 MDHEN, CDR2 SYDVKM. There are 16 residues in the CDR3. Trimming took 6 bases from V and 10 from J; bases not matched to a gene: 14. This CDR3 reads CASSPDGTSGYREQFF. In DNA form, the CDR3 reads TGTGCCAGCAGCCCAGACGGGACTAGCGGTTACCGCGAGCAGTTCTTC.

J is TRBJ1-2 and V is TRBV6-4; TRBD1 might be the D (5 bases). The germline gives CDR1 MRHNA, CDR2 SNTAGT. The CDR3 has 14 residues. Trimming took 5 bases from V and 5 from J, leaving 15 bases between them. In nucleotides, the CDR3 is TGTGCCAGCAGTCCTACCGGGACCGGGTATGGCTACACCTTC. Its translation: CASSPTGTGYGYTF.

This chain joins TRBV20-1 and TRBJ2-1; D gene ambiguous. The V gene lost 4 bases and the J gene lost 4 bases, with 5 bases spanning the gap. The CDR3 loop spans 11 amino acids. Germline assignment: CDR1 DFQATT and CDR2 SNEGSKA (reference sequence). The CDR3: CSATQYNEQFF. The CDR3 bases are TGCAGTGCTACACAGTACAATGAGCAGTTCTTC.